Detailed here is one T cell receptor beta chain. It lacks a known antigen. Base qualities are not at hand, and no much larger clone is one base apart. This record comes from a study of CD8 T cells in Susac syndrome (dated by TCRdb to about 2019). With regard to the full study: The study used repertoire sequencing to test whether antigen drove CD8+ T cell activation and differentiation in Susac syndrome. The study compared CD8+ T cell repertoire clonality among 12 healthy donors, approximately 14 Susac syndrome patients and about 16 multiple sclerosis patients. Broader findings and caveats from the paper: The study acknowledged that relatively few individuals were included in the TCR sequencing and HLA analysis.

RNA was extracted with the RNeasy kit and about 0.5 to 1 ug was reverse transcribed using random hexamers. The immunoSEQ multiplex PCR assay, which covers 54 Vbeta and 13 Jbeta segments, was used to amplify TCR beta CDR3 regions. PCR amplification bias was corrected by using a synthetic template baseline for primer optimization and computational correction. The source study handled its data this way. Reads were assigned to V, D and J genes according to IMGT and analyzed in immunoSEQ Analyzer, with only productive sequences retained. Clonality was calculated as one minus the Shannon entropy normalized by log2 of the number of productive unique sequences. For each patient and control, public and private clones were evaluated among the 100 most prevalent clones. Susac-specific clones were defined as absent from healthy and MS cohorts, 1052 published viral clones and other ImmuneACCESS disease sequences. The raw public data were reprocessed by TCRdb itself: fastp quality trimming at Q25, MiXCR clonotype calling, in-frame beta chains only. For every CDR3 protein sequence, its rows merge into one entry that carries the most common genes and DNA. TCRdb, not the authors, supplied the V and J calls. The sample table shows 160,000 or so distinct CDR3 sequences, and nearly 97% are seen once. 0.13% to 0.15% of the sample comes from the top ten.

The CDR3, from cysteine to phenylalanine, totals 14 residues. CDR3 DNA is the only sequence kept; it has 42 bases, read in frame from the first base. CDR1 DFQATT and CDR2 SNEGSKA were looked up in the germline V gene (reference sequence). V drops 0 bases and J drops 5 bases, leaving 8 bases in between. Peripheral blood CD8+ and CD4+ T cells from healthy donors, Susac syndrome patients and multiple sclerosis patients were profiled by high-throughput TCR beta sequencing. The multiple sclerosis controls were treatment-naive patients who had stable or active relapsing-remitting disease and met the revised McDonald criteria. CD8+ TEMRA cells were enriched by FACS, while bulk CD8+ and CD4+ T cells were purified by magnetic negative isolation. Blood was drawn into EDTA tubes, processed within 24 hours, and PBMCs were isolated by density gradient centrifugation. PBMCs intended for TCR sequencing were cryopreserved in liquid nitrogen and were subsequently thawed in a 37 degrees C water bath. The sorted or isolated CD4+, CD8+ and CD8+ TEMRA cells reached a purity of at least 90%.

This receptor was taken from a human donor with multiple sclerosis. Rearrangement joined TRBV20-1 to TRBJ2-6, with the D segment identity uncertain. Sequenced input: CD8+ T cells from PBMCs. The DNA sequence follows: TGCAGTGCTAGAGATACGGAGAGGGCCAACGTCCTGACTTTC. Its protein product is CSARDTERANVLTF.